Listed below are T cell receptor beta chains from one sample, sequenced in a study of cytomegalovirus exposure and HLA in healthy donors. TCRdb's copy holds only in-frame clones and misses some; the assay was immunoSEQ multiplex PCR. Of 100,000 to 150,000 clones listed, approximately 80% were seen once; the top ten hold 2% to 3%. Sequencing was done on a sample of PBMCs. All receptors derive from a man aged 50 or older in good health and CMV-seronegative. Each CDR3 is given with its conserved first and last residue.

CDR3aa,v_gene,len
CASSQGQGPYEQYF,TRBV6-5,14
CSAQKTGSYEQYF,TRBV29-1,13
CASSPIPGQGLLRNQPQHF,TRBV10-1,19
CASRGEASNQPQHF,TRBV6-1,14
CAWRRISGRQDQYF,TRBV30,14
CASSSIDPPGYTF,TRBV28,13
CASSLDRGRHGYTF,TRBV27,14
CSASRGHEQYF,TRBV20-1,11
CASSSHDRVSTEAFF,TRBV4-3,15
CASSGLPTPGQRNEQFF,TRBV27,17
CASSLTRNTEAFF,TRBV7-2,13
CASSYAGFSPEAFF,TRBV6-6,14
CASSLIWGSYEQYF,TRBV27,14
CASSLLAGGPGADTQYF,TRBV7-3,17
CASGGLAGRSYEQYF,TRBV6-1,15
CAIKVQMNTEAFF,TRBV10-3,13
CASGTGTARANYGYTF,TRBV2,16